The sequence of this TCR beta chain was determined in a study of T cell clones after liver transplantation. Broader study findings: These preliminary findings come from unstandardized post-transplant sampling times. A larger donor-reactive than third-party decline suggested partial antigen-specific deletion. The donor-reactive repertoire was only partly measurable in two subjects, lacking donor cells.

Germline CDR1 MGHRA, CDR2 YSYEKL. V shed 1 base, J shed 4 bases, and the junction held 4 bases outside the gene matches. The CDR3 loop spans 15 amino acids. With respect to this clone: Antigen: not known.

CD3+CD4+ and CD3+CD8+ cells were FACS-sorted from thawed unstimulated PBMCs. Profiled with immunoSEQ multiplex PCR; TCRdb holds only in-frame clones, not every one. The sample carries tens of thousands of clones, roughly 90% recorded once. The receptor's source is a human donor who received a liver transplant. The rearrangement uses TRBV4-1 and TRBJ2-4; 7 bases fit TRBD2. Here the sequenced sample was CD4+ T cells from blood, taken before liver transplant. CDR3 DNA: TGCGCCAGCAGCCAAGCCCAGGGAGGGAAAAACATTCAGTACTTC. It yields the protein CASSQAQGGKNIQYF.